The 8 T cell receptor beta chains below all came from one sample that was sequenced in a study of blood T cell repertoires in COVID-19. Some clones are missing from TCRdb's copy, which holds only in-frame ones; the method was immunoSEQ multiplex PCR. The sample holds some 220,000 clones, about 90% seen once. Material for sequencing was peripheral blood. The receptors were sampled from a woman between 18 and 29 years old who had recovered from COVID-19.

The chain couples TRBV6-5 to TRBJ1-2; D gene uncertain. CDR1 and CDR2 (germline): MNHEY, SVGAGI. V was cut by 5 bases and J by 1 base, with 14 bases left in between. This CDR3 comprises 15 residues. DNA of the CDR3: TGTGCCAGCAGTCAGGTCACAGCGGTTAACTATGGCTACACCTTC. The encoded protein is CASSQVTAVNYGYTF.

The gene calls are TRBV7-9 and TRBJ2-1, with D unresolved. The CDR3 length is 14 residues. Germline CDR1 reads SEHNR; CDR2 reads FQNEAQ (reference sequence). The V end was cut by 1 base, the J end by 0 bases, with 4 bases between. As DNA, the CDR3 is TGTGCCAGCAGCTTAGTTAACTCCTACAATGAGCAGTTCTTC. It specifies CASSLVNSYNEQFF.

V gene TRBV27 combines with J gene TRBJ2-3; 7 bases are a match to TRBD2. Unmatched junction bases numbered 1, after V lost 6 bases and J lost 4 bases. The CDR3 sequence is 12 residues long. Germline-derived CDR1 and CDR2 are MNHEY and SMNVEV (reference sequence). DNA for the CDR3: TGTGCCAGCAGGACTAGCCCAGATACGCAGTATTTT. It translates to CASRTSPDTQYF.

The V and J genes are TRBV3-1 (or the pseudogene TRBV3-2) and TRBJ1-2; tentative D call: TRBD1 (5 bases). V lost 0 bases to trimming and J lost 4 bases, with 9 bases between them. Germline CDR1 reads LGHDT; CDR2 reads YNNKEL (reference sequence). CDR3 length equals 14 residues. The CDR3, as DNA: TGTGCCAGCAGCCAAGAAGGGGCCTCCTATGGCTACACCTTC. Its translation is CASSQEGASYGYTF.

The V gene is TRBV11-3, the J gene TRBJ1-1; D remains ambiguous. The V end lost 0 bases, the J end lost 5 bases, and 7 bases lay between the germline ends. This CDR3 has 13 residues. Germline V lookup: CDR1 SGHNT, CDR2 YENEEA. The CDR3 reads CASSLDYETEAFF. The CDR3 DNA sequence: TGTGCCAGCAGCTTAGATTATGAGACTGAAGCTTTCTTT.

In its sample, this clone was seen once. The chain has TRBV5-1 and TRBJ1-2, with a possible D match to TRBD1 (6 bases). V was clipped by 3 bases and J by 6 bases, with 15 bases between them. The CDR3 is 14 residues long. Per the germline V gene, CDR1 is SGHRS and CDR2 is YFSETQ. The CDR3 DNA follows: TGCGCCAGCAGCTCCTTGGGGGGGGCTGATGGCTACACCTTC. Encoded protein: CASSSLGGADGYTF.

The chain employs TRBV19 and TRBJ1-2; D not certain. From germline, CDR1 is LNHDA and CDR2 SQIVND (reference sequence). This CDR3 contains 16 residues. With 0 bases removed from V and 0 bases from J, the gap between germline ends came to 11 bases. The CDR3 reads CASSIDQRYANYGYTF. CDR3 coding DNA: TGTGCCAGTAGTATAGATCAACGGTACGCTAACTATGGCTACACCTTC.

V gene TRBV6-5 combines with J gene TRBJ2-7; TRBD1 matches at 7 bases. V gave up 7 bases and J gave up 0 bases; unmatched junction bases: 6. This CDR3 has 14 amino acids. Germline V gives CDR1 MNHEY, CDR2 SVGAGI. CDR3 loop: CASKGSGGSYEQYF. CDR3 DNA: TGTGCCAGCAAGGGGTCAGGGGGCTCCTACGAGCAGTACTTC.